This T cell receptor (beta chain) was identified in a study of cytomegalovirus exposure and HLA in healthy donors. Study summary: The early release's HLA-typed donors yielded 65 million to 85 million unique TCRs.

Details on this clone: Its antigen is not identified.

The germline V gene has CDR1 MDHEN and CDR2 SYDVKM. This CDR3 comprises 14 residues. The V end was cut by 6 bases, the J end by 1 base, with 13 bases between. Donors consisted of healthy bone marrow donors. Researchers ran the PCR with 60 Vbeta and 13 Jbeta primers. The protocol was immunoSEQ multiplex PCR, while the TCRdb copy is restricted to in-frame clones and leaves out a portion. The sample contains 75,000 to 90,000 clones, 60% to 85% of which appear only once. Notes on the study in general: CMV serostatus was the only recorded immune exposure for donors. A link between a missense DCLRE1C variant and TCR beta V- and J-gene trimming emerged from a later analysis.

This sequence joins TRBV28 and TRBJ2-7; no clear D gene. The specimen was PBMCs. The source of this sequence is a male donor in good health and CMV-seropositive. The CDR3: CASSPLRRSYEQYF. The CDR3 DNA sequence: TGTGCCAGCAGCCCCCTGCGGCGTTCCTACGAGCAGTACTTC. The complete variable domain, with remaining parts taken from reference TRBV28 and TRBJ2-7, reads DVKVTQSSRYLVKRTGEKVFLECVQDMDHENMFWYRQDPGLGLRLIYFSYDVKMKEKGDIPEGYSVSREKKERFSLILESASTNQTSMYLCASSPLRRSYEQYFGPGTRLTVT.